This T cell receptor beta chain derives from a study of OX40 agonist ivuxolimab in advanced cancers. About the study as a whole: Ivuxolimab was an agonistic, fully human IgG2 monoclonal antibody directed against OX40 (CD134), a costimulatory receptor. Intravenous ivuxolimab was administered to patients every 2 weeks at six dose levels: 0.01, 0.1, 0.3, 1.5, 3 and 10 mg/kg. Of the roughly 51 patients in dose escalation, 19 had hepatocellular carcinoma, some 15 had melanoma, 9 had renal cell carcinoma and 9 had head and neck cancer. The dose-escalation cohort was around 84% male with a mean age of roughly 62 years, ranging from about 20 to 85. Patients were allowed to have had prior anti-PD-1, anti-PD-L1 or anti-CTLA-4 therapy, and more than 35% of the dose-escalation patients had been treated with checkpoint inhibitors. Partial responses occurred in three dose-escalation patients, of whom one had hepatocellular carcinoma and two had cutaneous melanoma. The purpose of peripheral TCRbeta sequencing was to test whether ivuxolimab changed TCR sequence diversity and led to clonal T-cell expansion. The paper reports the monotherapy dose-escalation portion (N ≈ 52 patients) of the phase I ivuxolimab trial.

Comments on this clone: The antigen it recognizes is unknown. No much larger clone exists at a distance of one base, and base qualities are not known.

The paper's findings and limits, for the study overall: On average, CD8+ T cells showed more expanded clones than CD4+ T cells after ivuxolimab. Which antigens the clonally expanded peripheral T cells were specific for was not determined. In partial responders in the 0.1-3.0 mg/kg groups, normalized peripheral clonal expansion was found to be among the lowest, especially among CD8+ T cells. Low levels of normalized T-cell clonal expansion were also seen in some patients who did not respond. At doses of 0.1 to 3.0 mg/kg, clonal expansion of both CD4+ and CD8+ T cells in blood was seen between baseline and week 6.

To sequence the TCRbeta CDR3 region, genomic DNA was isolated from the sorted cells. TCRbeta CDR3 regions were sequenced using the immunoSEQ Assay. Held by TCRdb, this immuneACCESS table contains in-frame sequences only and omits some clones. Under half of the omission traces to an unresolved V gene where checked; the cause of the rest is unknown. This sample is represented by tens of thousands of clones; around 80% of them were singletons. Approximately 1.6% of the sample lies in the top ten. Trimming removed 3 bases from V and 7 bases from J; the gene matches leave 6 bases unexplained. As encoded in the germline V gene, CDR1 is SGHTA while CDR2 is FQGNSA. The CDR3, from cysteine to phenylalanine, totals 14 residues. The sequence is cut down to CDR3 DNA, 42 bases in frame from base 1. Patients with a history of autoimmune disease or receiving systemic immunosuppression were excluded from the trial. Peripheral blood for TCR sequencing was drawn from every dose cohort at baseline, at cycle 4 day 1 and at cycle 7 day 1. Samples were obtained from an open-label, multicenter, first-in-human phase I dose-escalation trial of ivuxolimab. The trial enrolled adults with locally advanced or metastatic head and neck squamous cell, hepatocellular, melanoma or renal cell carcinoma. Before TCR sequencing, CD4+ T cells and CD8+ T cells from peripheral blood were sorted into separate populations.

The specimen comprised CD4+ or CD8+ T cells sorted from blood, sampled in a trial of the OX40 agonist ivuxolimab. The receptor was isolated from an adult with an advanced solid tumor such as melanoma, head and neck, liver or kidney cancer. The chain was built from TRBV7-2 and TRBJ2-1; the central 7 bases match TRBD2. Here is the DNA: TGTGCCAGCAGCTTTGGCGGGAGAGGGAATGAGCAGTTCTTC. It is translated as CASSFGGRGNEQFF.